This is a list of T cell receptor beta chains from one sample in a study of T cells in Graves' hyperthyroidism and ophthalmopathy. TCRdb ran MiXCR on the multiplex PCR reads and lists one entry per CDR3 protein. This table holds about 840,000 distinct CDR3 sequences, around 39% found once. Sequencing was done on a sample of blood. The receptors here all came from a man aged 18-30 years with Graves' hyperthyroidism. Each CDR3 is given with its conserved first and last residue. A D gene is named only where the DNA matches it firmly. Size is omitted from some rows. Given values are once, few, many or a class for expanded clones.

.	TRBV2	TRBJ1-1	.	TGTGCCAGCGGTAGCGGGGGGGCCATGAACACTGAAGCTTTCTTT	CASGSGGAMNTEAFF
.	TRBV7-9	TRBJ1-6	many	TGTGCCAGCAGCTTAGTACGGAATTCCAATTCACCCCTCCACTTT	CASSLVRNSNSPLHF
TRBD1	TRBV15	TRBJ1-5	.	TGTGCCACCAGCAGAGATCCAGGGGGCCGTCAGCCCCAGCATTTT	CATSRDPGGRQPQHF
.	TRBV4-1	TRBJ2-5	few	TGCGCCAGCAGCCCCATCTTCGGCGCGGACCAAGAGACCCAGTACTTC	CASSPIFGADQETQYF
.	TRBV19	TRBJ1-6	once	TGTGCCAGTAGCGAAGGGTCGGGCAATTCACCCCTCCACTTT	CASSEGSGNSPLHF
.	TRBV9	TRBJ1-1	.	TGTGCCACCTACCGGGCCACGGTGGCTGAAGCTTTCTTT	CATYRATVAEAFF
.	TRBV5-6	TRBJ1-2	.	TGTGCCAGCAGCTTTTGGGGCACCGGGCCCAACTATGGCTACACCTTC	CASSFWGTGPNYGYTF
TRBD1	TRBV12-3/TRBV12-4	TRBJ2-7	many	TGTGCCAGCGGGACAGGGGGCGAAGAGCAGTACTTC	CASGTGGEEQYF
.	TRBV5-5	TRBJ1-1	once	TGTGCCAGCAGCTTGGGACCGGGAGGCTCTGAAGCTTTCTTT	CASSLGPGGSEAFF
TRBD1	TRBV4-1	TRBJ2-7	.	TGCGCCAGCAGCCTCAATCGTGACAGGGTCTACGAGCAGTACTTC	CASSLNRDRVYEQYF
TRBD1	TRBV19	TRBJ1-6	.	TGTGCCAGTAGCCCTACAGGGGGGTATTCACCCCTCCACTTT	CASSPTGGYSPLHF
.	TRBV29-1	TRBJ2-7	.	TGCAGTTCGTCCGTCTTCTACGAGCAGTACTTC	CSSSVFYEQYF
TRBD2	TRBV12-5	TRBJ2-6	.	TGTGCTAGTGGTTTCACTAGCGGGGGGAAGGGGGCCAACGTCCTGACTTTC	CASGFTSGGKGANVLTF
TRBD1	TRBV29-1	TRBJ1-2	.	TGCAGCAGTGACCCCGGGACAGGGCCCACGTACGGTGGCTACACCTTC	CSSDPGTGPTYGGYTF
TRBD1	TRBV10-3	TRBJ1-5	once	TGTGCCATAGCCCGGACAGGGGATAGCAATCAGCCCCAGCATTTT	CAIARTGDSNQPQHF
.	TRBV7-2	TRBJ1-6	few	TGTGCCAGCAGTGAAAGGGGGACTGACAATTCACCCCTCCACTTT	CASSERGTDNSPLHF